These T cell receptor beta chains were read from a single sample in a study of T cells of healthy individuals. A single record per CDR3 protein comes from TCRdb applying MiXCR to the 5' RACE reads. The sample consists of about 96,000 distinct CDR3 sequences, about 16% of them appearing once. These receptor sequences come from a human donor in good health. Each CDR3 is given without its conserved first and last residue. Each record gives: CDR3 protein, V gene.

cdr3_aa: ASSLADRGADTQY
v_call: TRBV7-9

cdr3_aa: ASTPYQGGEKLF
v_call: TRBV6-5

cdr3_aa: ASSQGGPANEQF
v_call: TRBV4-3

cdr3_aa: ASSGGTGSYEQY
v_call: TRBV5-1

cdr3_aa: ASSPLTLGEQY
v_call: TRBV6-5

cdr3_aa: ASSSLAGRGTQY
v_call: TRBV6-2/TRBV6-3

cdr3_aa: ASSSYRESRETQY
v_call: TRBV7-8

cdr3_aa: SARGVTGGEQY
v_call: TRBV20-1

cdr3_aa: ASSSQRGEKNIQY
v_call: TRBV28

cdr3_aa: ASAKQGVNTEAF
v_call: TRBV5-1

cdr3_aa: ASSQELFPGRSGNTIY
v_call: TRBV14

cdr3_aa: ASSLQRYAEQY
v_call: TRBV7-2

cdr3_aa: SAARNQGEQF
v_call: TRBV29-1

cdr3_aa: ASSSGQGRFTNTEAF
v_call: TRBV27

cdr3_aa: ASSPCELACEQF
v_call: TRBV9

cdr3_aa: SASDPGKYEQY
v_call: TRBV20-1

cdr3_aa: ATSDPDKERKETQY
v_call: TRBV24-1

cdr3_aa: ASRFSDNGYT
v_call: TRBV2

cdr3_aa: ASSEGTAKGNEQF
v_call: TRBV10-2

cdr3_aa: ASSKMQGSTQY
v_call: TRBV6-2/TRBV6-3

cdr3_aa: ASSVPGAASYNEQF
v_call: TRBV6-2/TRBV6-3

cdr3_aa: SARDPKGLYQPQH
v_call: TRBV20-1

cdr3_aa: ASSGTGVWTEAF
v_call: TRBV28

cdr3_aa: ASTRRVTDEQF
v_call: TRBV12-3/TRBV12-4

cdr3_aa: SARATAGRGTDTQY
v_call: TRBV20-1

cdr3_aa: ASFPRRATSSPLH
v_call: TRBV2

cdr3_aa: AISGSLGLAGEGLQETQY
v_call: TRBV10-3

cdr3_aa: SALNRFSGTEAF
v_call: TRBV20-1

cdr3_aa: ASSITGSGNTIY
v_call: TRBV6-5

cdr3_aa: ASSQPTRYGYT
v_call: TRBV12-3/TRBV12-4

cdr3_aa: ASSHRDRSGNTIY
v_call: TRBV4-1

cdr3_aa: ASSPSPGTYTEAF
v_call: TRBV6-2/TRBV6-3

cdr3_aa: ASSSTRDGNQPQH
v_call: TRBV6-5